This TCR beta chain was captured by sequencing in a study of shared clonotypes between healthy human individuals. CD45RO-negative, CCR7-selected cells formed the naive CD8 fraction, which excluded terminally differentiated effector memory CD45RA+ cells. Study-wide results and caveats: What limited the represented genetic and exposure-history diversity was the small number of donors. Memory subsets generally showed smaller estimated richness than naive subsets did.

With regard to this clone: Its antigen remains unidentified.

CDR1 is SGHVS, CDR2 FNYEAQ, per germline. The V and J ends lost 2 bases and 4 bases, in that order; junction bases with no gene match: 7. The length of the CDR3 is 15 residues. TCRdb keeps only in-frame clones here, not all; method: immunoSEQ multiplex PCR. This sample carries 1.5 million to 2.5 million clones, about 95% of them seen once, and the ten largest clones take 0.9% to 1.5%. The receptor was isolated from a man in his late teens or twenties in good health. The gene calls are TRBV7-6 and TRBJ2-5; 7 bases fit TRBD2. The sequenced sample was naive CD8+ T cells sorted from blood. CDR3 sequence (DNA): TGTGCCAGCAGCTTAAGAGCGGGAAGGGGAGAGACCCAGTACTTC. It translates to CASSLRAGRGETQYF.